This TCR beta chain derives from a study of cytomegalovirus exposure and HLA in healthy donors. Regarding the study as a whole: A further, later analysis showed that HLA-associated TCR beta chains (compared with equally common others) were more clonally expanded. Accounts indicate the classifier identified cytomegalovirus status with strong specificity and sensitivity. Later genetic work tied a missense DCLRE1C variant to beta-chain V and J trimming.

V was pared by 5 bases and J by 7 bases, with 14 bases between. The CDR3 is 13 amino acids. Germline values: CDR1 MNHNY, CDR2 SVGAGI (reference sequence). Comment on this clone: What it binds is not known.

The PCR employed 60 Vbeta primers together with 13 Jbeta primers. TCRdb's table, derived via immunoSEQ multiplex PCR, lists solely in-frame clones and lacks some. The sample contains some 150,000 clones, over 70% of which appear only once. V usage is TRBV6-6 and J usage is TRBJ1-1, with D tentatively TRBD1 (5 bases). Source material: PBMCs. The receptor's source is a young man in good health and CMV-seropositive. CDR3 sequence (DNA): TGTGCCAGCAGTCCGACTAGTCAGGGTGAAGCTTTCTTT. It is translated as CASSPTSQGEAFF.